The entry below describes one T cell receptor beta chain. Combining a sample-barcoded 5' primer with a J-beta primer mix, a second PCR ran for 7 to 11 cycles. TCRdb independently ran MiXCR on the 5' RACE reads; one entry per CDR3 protein. The table lists about 1.1 million distinct CDR3 sequences, 35% to 40% of them singletons. The source of the sample is a study of blood T cells in healthy people across ages. This CDR3 has 13 amino acids. Germline loops: CDR1 SGDLS, CDR2 YYNGEE. V gave up 7 bases and J gave up 6 bases, with 13 bases separating them. The sequence came from a young man in good health. What was sequenced was blood. The J gene is TRBJ2-2, the V gene TRBV9; perhaps D is TRBD1 or TRBD2 (6 bases each). The CDR3 sequence is CASEGGPPGELFF. CDR3 nucleotides: TGTGCCAGCGAAGGGGGGCCACCCGGGGAGCTGTTTTTT.